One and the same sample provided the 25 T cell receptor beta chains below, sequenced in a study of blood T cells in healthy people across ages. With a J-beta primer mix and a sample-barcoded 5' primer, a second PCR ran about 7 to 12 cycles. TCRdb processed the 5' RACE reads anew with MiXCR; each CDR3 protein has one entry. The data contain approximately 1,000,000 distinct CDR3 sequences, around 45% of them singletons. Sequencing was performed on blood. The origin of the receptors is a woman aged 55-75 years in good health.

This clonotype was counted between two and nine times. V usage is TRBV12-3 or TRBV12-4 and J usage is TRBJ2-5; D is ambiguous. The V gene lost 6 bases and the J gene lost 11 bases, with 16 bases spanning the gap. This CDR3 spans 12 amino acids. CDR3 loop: CASSIPNNEQYF. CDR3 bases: TGTGCCAGCAGCATACCGAACAATGAGCAGTACTTC.

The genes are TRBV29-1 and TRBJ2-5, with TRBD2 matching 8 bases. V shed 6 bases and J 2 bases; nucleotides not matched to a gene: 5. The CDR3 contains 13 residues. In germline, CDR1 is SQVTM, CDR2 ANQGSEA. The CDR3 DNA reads TGCAGCGTCCTAGCGGGCCGGCAAGAGACCCAGTACTTC. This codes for CSVLAGRQETQYF.

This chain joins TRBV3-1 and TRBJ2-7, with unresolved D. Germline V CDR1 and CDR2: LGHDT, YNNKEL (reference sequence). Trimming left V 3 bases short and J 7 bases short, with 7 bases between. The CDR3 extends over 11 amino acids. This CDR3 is CASSQRKEQYF. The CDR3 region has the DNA TGTGCCAGCAGCCAGAGGAAAGAGCAGTACTTC.

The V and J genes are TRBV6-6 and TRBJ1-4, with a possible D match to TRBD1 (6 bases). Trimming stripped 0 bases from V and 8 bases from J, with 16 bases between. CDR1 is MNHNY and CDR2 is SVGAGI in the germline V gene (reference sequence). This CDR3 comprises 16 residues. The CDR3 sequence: CASSYSAVGRGEKLFF. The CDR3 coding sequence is TGTGCCAGCAGTTACTCGGCGGTAGGGAGGGGGGAAAAACTGTTTTTT.

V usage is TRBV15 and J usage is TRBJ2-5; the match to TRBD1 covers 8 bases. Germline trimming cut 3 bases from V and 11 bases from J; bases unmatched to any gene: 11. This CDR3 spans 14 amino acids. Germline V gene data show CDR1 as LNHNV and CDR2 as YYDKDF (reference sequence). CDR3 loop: CATSRDRATYKQYF. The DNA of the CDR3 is TGTGCCACCAGCAGGGACAGGGCAACCTACAAGCAGTACTTC. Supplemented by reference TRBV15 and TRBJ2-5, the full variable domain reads DAMVIQNPRYQVTQFGKPVTLSCSQTLNHNVMYWYQQKSSQAPKLLFHYYDKDFNNEADTPDNFQSRRPNTSFCFLDIRSPGLGDTAMYLCATSRDRATYKQYFGPGTRLLVL.

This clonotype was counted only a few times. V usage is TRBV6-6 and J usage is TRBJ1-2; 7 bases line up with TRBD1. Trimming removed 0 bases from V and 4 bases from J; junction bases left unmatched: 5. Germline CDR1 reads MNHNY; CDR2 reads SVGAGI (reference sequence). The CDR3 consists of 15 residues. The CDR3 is CASSYSGQGGYGYTF. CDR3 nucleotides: TGTGCCAGCAGTTACTCGGGGCAGGGGGGCTATGGCTACACCTTC.

CDR3: CSARGGQEYSNQPQHF. CDR3 nucleotides: TGCAGTGCTAGAGGCGGGCAGGAGTATAGCAATCAGCCCCAGCATTTT. V usage is TRBV20-1 and J usage is TRBJ1-5; D is uncertain. CDR1 is DFQATT, CDR2 SNEGSKA, per germline (reference sequence). Trimming stripped 1 base from V and 0 bases from J, with 13 bases between. The CDR3 spans 16 residues.

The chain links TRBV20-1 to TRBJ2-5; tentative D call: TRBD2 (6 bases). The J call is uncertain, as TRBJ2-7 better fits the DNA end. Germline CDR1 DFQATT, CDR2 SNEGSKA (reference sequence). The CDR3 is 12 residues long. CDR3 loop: CSAAGRTGEQYF. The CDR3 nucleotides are TGCAGTGCGGCGGGACGTACGGGCGAGCAGTACTTC.

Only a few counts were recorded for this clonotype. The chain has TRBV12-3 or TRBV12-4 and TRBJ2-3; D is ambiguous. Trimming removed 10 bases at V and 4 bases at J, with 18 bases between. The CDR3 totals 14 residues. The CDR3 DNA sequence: TGTGCCATCCGGGCCCCTGAAGGACCAGATACGCAGTATTTT. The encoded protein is CAIRAPEGPDTQYF.

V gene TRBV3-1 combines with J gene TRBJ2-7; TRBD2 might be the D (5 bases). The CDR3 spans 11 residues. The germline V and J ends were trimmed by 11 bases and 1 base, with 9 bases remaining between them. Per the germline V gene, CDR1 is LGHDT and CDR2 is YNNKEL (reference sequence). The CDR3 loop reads CAAAGSYEQYF. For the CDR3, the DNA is TGTGCCGCCGCGGGTTCCTACGAGCAGTACTTC.

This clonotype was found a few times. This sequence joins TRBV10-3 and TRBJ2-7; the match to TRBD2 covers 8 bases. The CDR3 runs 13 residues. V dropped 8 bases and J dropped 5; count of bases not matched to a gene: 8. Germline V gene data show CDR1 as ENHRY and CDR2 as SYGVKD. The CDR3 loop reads CAIAGSGIDEQYF. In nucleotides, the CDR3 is TGTGCCATCGCCGGTAGCGGGATCGACGAGCAGTACTTC.

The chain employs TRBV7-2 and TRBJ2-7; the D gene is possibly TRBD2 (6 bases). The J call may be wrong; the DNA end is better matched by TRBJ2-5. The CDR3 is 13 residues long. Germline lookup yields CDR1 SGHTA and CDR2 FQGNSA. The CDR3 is CASSGLLLETQYF. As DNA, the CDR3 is TGTGCCAGCAGCGGACTACTTCTGGAGACCCAGTACTTC.

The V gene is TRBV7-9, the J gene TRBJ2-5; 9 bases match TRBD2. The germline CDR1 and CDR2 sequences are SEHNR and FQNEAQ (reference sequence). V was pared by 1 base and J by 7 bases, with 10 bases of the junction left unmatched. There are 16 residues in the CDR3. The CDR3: CASSLDPLAGHRTQYF. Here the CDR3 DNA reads TGTGCCAGCAGCTTAGATCCCCTAGCGGGACATCGGACCCAGTACTTC.

The CDR3 loop is CAISRDTEAFF. DNA of the CDR3: TGTGCCATCAGCCGGGACACTGAAGCTTTCTTT. The chain uses TRBV10-3 and TRBJ1-1; D gene unclear. The CDR3 loop spans 11 amino acids. Germline CDR1 is ENHRY and CDR2 is SYGVKD. Between the trimmed V and J ends, which lost 6 bases and 3 bases, there was a span of 5 bases.

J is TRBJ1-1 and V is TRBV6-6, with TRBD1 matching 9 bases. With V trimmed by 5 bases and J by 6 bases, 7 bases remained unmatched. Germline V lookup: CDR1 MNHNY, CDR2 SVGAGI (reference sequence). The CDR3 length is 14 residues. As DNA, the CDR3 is TGTGCCAGCAGTGAGACAGGGGGGAGGGCTGAAGCTTTCTTT. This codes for CASSETGGRAEAFF.

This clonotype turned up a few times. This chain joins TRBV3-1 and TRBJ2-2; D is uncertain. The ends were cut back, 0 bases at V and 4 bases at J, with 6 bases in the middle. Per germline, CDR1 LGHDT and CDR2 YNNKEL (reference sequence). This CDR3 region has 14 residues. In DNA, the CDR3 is TGTGCCAGCAGCCAAGATTTGGCCACCGGGGAGCTGTTTTTT. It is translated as CASSQDLATGELFF.

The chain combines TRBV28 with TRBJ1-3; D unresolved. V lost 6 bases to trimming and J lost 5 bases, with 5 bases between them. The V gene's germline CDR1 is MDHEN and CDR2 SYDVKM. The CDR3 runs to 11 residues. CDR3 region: CASRGRNTIYF. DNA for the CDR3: TGTGCCAGCAGGGGTCGAAACACCATATATTTT.

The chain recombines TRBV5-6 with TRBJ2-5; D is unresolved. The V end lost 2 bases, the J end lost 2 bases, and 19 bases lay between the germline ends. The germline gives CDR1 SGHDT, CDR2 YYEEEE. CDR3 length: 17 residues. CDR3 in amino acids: CASSLSPGRLGQETQYF. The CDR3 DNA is TGTGCCAGCAGCTTATCCCCCGGGCGCTTAGGGCAAGAGACCCAGTACTTC.

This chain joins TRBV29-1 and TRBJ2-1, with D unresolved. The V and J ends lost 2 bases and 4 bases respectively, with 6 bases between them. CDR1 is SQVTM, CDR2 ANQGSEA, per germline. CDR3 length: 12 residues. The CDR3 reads CSVEISYNEQFF. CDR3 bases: TGCAGCGTTGAAATCAGTTACAATGAGCAGTTCTTC.

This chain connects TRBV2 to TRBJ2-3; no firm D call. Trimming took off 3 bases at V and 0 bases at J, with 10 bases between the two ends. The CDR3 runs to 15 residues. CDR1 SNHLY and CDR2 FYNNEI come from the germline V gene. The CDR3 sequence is CASSESGSSTDTQYF. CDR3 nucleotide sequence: TGTGCCAGCAGTGAGTCCGGGTCTAGCACAGATACGCAGTATTTT.

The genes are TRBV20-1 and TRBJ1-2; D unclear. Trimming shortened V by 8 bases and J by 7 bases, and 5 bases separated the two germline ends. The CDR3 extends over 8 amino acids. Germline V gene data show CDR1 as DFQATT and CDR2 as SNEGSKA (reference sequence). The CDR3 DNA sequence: TGCAGTCCGCTTGGCTACACCTTC. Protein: CSPLGYTF.

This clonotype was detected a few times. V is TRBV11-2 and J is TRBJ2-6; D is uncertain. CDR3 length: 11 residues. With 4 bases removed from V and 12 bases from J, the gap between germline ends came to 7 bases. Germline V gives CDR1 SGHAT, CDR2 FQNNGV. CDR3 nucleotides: TGTGCCAGCAGCTCCTCTCCCGTCCTGACTTTC. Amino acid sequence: CASSSSPVLTF. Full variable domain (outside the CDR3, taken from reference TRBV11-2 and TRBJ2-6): EAGVAQSPRYKIIEKRQSVAFWCNPISGHATLYWYQQILGQGPKLLIQFQNNGVVDDSQLPKDRFSAERLKGVDSTLKIQPAKLEDSAVYLCASSSSPVLTFGAGSRLTVL.

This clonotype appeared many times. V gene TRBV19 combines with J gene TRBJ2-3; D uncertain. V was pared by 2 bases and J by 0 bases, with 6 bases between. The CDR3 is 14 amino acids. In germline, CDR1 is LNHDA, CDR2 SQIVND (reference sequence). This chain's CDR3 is CASSISGSTDTQYF. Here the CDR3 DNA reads TGTGCCAGTAGTATATCCGGTAGCACAGATACGCAGTATTTT.

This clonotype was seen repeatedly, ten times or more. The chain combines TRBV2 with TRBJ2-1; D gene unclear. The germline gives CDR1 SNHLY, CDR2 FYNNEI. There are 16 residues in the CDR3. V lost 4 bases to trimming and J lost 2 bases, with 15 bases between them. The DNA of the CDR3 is TGTGCCAGCAGTGCTTTCCGGGTCCCACCCTACAATGAGCAGTTCTTC. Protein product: CASSAFRVPPYNEQFF.

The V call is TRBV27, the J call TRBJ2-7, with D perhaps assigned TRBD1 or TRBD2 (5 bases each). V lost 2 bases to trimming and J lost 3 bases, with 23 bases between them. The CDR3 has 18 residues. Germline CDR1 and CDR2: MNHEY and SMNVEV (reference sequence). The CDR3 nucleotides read TGTGCCAGCAGTTTAAAGTGGCCCCGGGGCGGCACCTACTACGAGCAGTACTTC. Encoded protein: CASSLKWPRGGTYYEQYF.